The clone carrying this TCR beta chain was recorded at least ten times. Its specificity is unknown. Template material for amplifying TCR beta CDR3 regions consisted of RNA transcripts. The HTBI primer set served for first-round RT-PCR of the TCR CDR3. TCRdb ran MiXCR on the multiplex PCR reads and lists one entry per CDR3 protein. This table has under 400,000 distinct CDR3 sequences, 15% to 20% appearing once. The sample originates from a study of T cells in Graves' hyperthyroidism and ophthalmopathy. Study-wide findings and caveats: Ophthalmopathy was told apart from stable hyperthyroidism by a 13 V-J model.

In the ophthalmopathy cohort, Clinical Activity Score was at least 3, NOSPECS grade at least 4, and duration under 3 months. The PBMCs were sourced from fresh peripheral blood (approximately 9.6 ml). The CDR3 extends over 11 amino acids. V shed 8 bases and J shed 13 bases, with 18 bases lying between them. Per germline, CDR1 MNHEY and CDR2 SVGAGI. The origin of this receptor is a woman in her thirties or forties with Graves' ophthalmopathy. The chain has TRBV6-5 and TRBJ2-7; TRBD1 or TRBD2 may be the D gene (5 bases each). The sequenced sample consisted of blood. CDR3 residues: CASRRDANLYF. The CDR3 DNA follows: TGTGCCAGCCGTAGGGACGCCAACCTCTACTTC.